This is a list of T cell receptor beta chains from one sample in a study of regulatory T cells in long-lasting Graves disease. One entry per CDR3 protein, called by TCRdb with MiXCR from the multiplex PCR reads. The table shows about 540,000 distinct CDR3 sequences, with less than 15% occurring only once. The sample was also linked to a second study, of T cells in Graves' hyperthyroidism and ophthalmopathy.

The sequenced sample was peripheral blood mononuclear cells (PBMCs), obtained at new diagnosis, from a patient treated with antithyroid drugs. These receptor sequences come from a young man with Graves disease. CDR3s leave out the opening cysteine and the closing phenylalanine or tryptophan. The order of the fields is clone size, V gene, J gene, CDR3 protein. Size is omitted from some rows. Given values are once, few, many or a class for expanded clones.

>many|TRBV12-3/TRBV12-4|TRBJ2-7
ASSLAGPLYEQY
>few|TRBV27|TRBJ1-1
ASTYSGAGNTEAF
>many|TRBV20-1|TRBJ2-7
SATDRDSPLEQY
>few|TRBV5-1|TRBJ2-2
ASSFSTSGITGELF
>many|TRBV18|TRBJ2-3
ASSPSLAGVSPTQY
>many|TRBV3-1|TRBJ2-3
ASSQDPGGTDTQY
>few|TRBV29-1|TRBJ2-2
SSVGEDTGELF
>few|TRBV10-3|TRBJ2-1
AISSGRRGSNEQF
>many|TRBV12-3/TRBV12-4|TRBJ2-5
ASSFGSETQY
>many|TRBV20-1|TRBJ2-7
SARESSYEQY
>few|TRBV9|TRBJ2-2
ASSARGGGTGELF
>few|TRBV4-2|TRBJ2-7
ASSQPSGRGNEQY
>many|TRBV9|TRBJ2-5
ASSVRNPETQY
>.|TRBV30|.
AWSVGLAGLETQY
>many|TRBV11-2|TRBJ1-2
ASSTHGTSYGYT
>many|TRBV28|TRBJ2-3
AITSVSTDTQY
>many|TRBV27|TRBJ2-3
ASSPPHTDTQY
>.|TRBV19|TRBJ2-1
AISGQGGPLLYNEQF
>.|TRBV5-1|TRBJ2-7
ASSPTGLPYEQY
>.|TRBV10-3|TRBJ2-5
AISESDTETQY
>many|TRBV30|TRBJ2-7
ASSGTDLFYEQY
>many|TRBV24-1|TRBJ2-5
ATSAHTQETQY
>many|TRBV27|TRBJ1-1
ASIKRGGGTNTEAF
>.|TRBV20-1|TRBJ2-7
SATTRHEQY
>many|TRBV24-1|TRBJ2-3
ATSSGGSTDTQY
>few|TRBV18|TRBJ2-7
ASSPKGRDYEQY
>many|TRBV7-2|TRBJ2-3
ASLPSGRPRNSDTQY
>many|TRBV20-1|TRBJ2-1
SARDRGRGWNNEQF
>.|TRBV2|TRBJ2-1
ASSSQGYEQF
>.|TRBV24-1|TRBJ1-1
ATSDSAGTENTEAF
>few|TRBV2|TRBJ1-2
ANSRGQDYGYT
>.|TRBV20-1|TRBJ1-1
SASGRGPLGTEAF
>.|TRBV27|TRBJ2-7
ASSRRYTTYEQY
>few|TRBV3-1|TRBJ2-2
ASSDWAGGTGELF
>many|TRBV15|TRBJ2-5
ATSKSGRSETQY
>many|TRBV12-3/TRBV12-4|TRBJ2-2
ASRSWVAHRELF
>many|TRBV12-3/TRBV12-4|TRBJ2-1
ASSLFEGAYNEQF
>few|TRBV20-1|TRBJ1-3
SAREGLHGTIY
>many|TRBV7-2|TRBJ2-7
ASSLDRGPLEQY
>many|TRBV20-1|TRBJ2-1
SPNNNEQF
>many|TRBV4-2|TRBJ2-7
ASSQDGSGSDEQY
>many|TRBV19|TRBJ1-1
ASSKAGVGTEAF
>many|TRBV12-3/TRBV12-4|TRBJ2-5
ASSWGLNEETQY
>many|TRBV24-1|TRBJ2-5
ATSDPGQGEETQY
>.|TRBV7-3|TRBJ2-1
ASSSGTSGHNEQF
>few|TRBV24-1|TRBJ2-7
ATSRGGEQY
>many|TRBV2|TRBJ1-2
ASITDRAGGYT
>many|TRBV6-1|TRBJ1-6
ASGVQGDVNSPLH
>many|TRBV12-3/TRBV12-4|TRBJ2-3
ASSTRDRVGDTQY
>.|TRBV5-1|TRBJ2-5
ASSQDREEGTQY
>few|TRBV29-1|TRBJ2-5
SVEGPGRGVGETQY
>few|TRBV5-1|TRBJ2-5
ASSLVTGRGQETQY
>few|TRBV20-1|TRBJ2-1
SAPQSGGYNEQF
>many|TRBV7-2|TRBJ1-6
ASSLSGSLNSPLH
>.|TRBV10-3|TRBJ2-7
AISESALAGSSPQQY
>many|TRBV27|TRBJ2-7
ASSRGFIYEQY
>.|TRBV11-2|TRBJ1-2
ASRRLVNYGYT
>.|TRBV7-6|TRBJ2-3
ASSPRYWAPGTDTQY
>many|TRBV20-1|TRBJ2-7
SASRRAGSYEQY